This record concerns one T cell receptor (beta chain) sequence. This CDR3 spans 16 amino acids. Germline V gene lookup returns CDR1 LGHNA and CDR2 YNFKEQ. Unmatched junction bases numbered 6, after V lost 2 bases and J lost 4 bases. These data come from a study of shared clonotypes between healthy human individuals. Using immunoSEQ multiplex PCR, the repertoire was profiled, and TCRdb retains in-frame clones only, with some absent. The sample shows 150,000 to 200,000 clones, 80% to 95% of them seen only once. The sequence came from a woman aged 25 to 39 in good health. The sample taken for sequencing was naive CD4+ T cells sorted from blood. Indicated subset: CD45RA+ positively selected. The rearrangement links TRBV4-2 to TRBJ2-3; 10 bases agree with TRBD2. CDR3 DNA sequence: TGTGCCAGCAGCCAAAGGTCTAGCGGGAGCTCAGATACGCAGTATTTT. This encodes CASSQRSSGSSDTQYF.